Below, 25 T cell receptor beta chains from the same sample are listed, as sequenced in a study of cytomegalovirus exposure and HLA in healthy donors. Clones were sequenced by immunoSEQ multiplex PCR, and TCRdb holds only the in-frame ones, with some missing. Among approximately 220,000 clones, approximately 80% were seen once, and the ten largest hold around 15%. The sequenced sample was PBMCs. All receptors come from a woman in her twenties or thirties in good health and CMV-seropositive.

The chain recombines TRBV29-1 with TRBJ1-2, with a weak D call TRBD1 (6 bases). This CDR3 is built from 16 residues. Germline V gives CDR1 SQVTM, CDR2 ANQGSEA. Trimming cost V 4 bases and J 1 base, with 19 bases left between them. The DNA of the CDR3 is TGCAGCGTTGCTGGACTCACCTCCAGGGGTAACTATGGCTACACCTTC. Translating it yields CSVAGLTSRGNYGYTF.

The chain uses TRBV30 and TRBJ2-3, with D perhaps TRBD1 (5 bases). The length of the CDR3 is 13 residues. Between the trimmed V and J ends, which lost 5 bases and 3 bases, there was a span of 12 bases. The germline CDR1 and CDR2 sequences are GTSNPN and SVGIG (reference sequence). CDR3 region: CAWAEGATDTQYF. The CDR3 DNA reads as TGTGCCTGGGCGGAAGGGGCTACAGATACGCAGTATTTT.

This chain connects TRBV5-4 to TRBJ2-5; TRBD2 aligns across 9 bases. The CDR3 contains 16 residues. V dropped 2 bases and J dropped 4; count of bases not matched to a gene: 9. Germline assignment: CDR1 SGHNT and CDR2 YYREEE (reference sequence). The CDR3 nucleotides are TGTGCCAGCAGCTTCGGGGCGGGAGGGCCTGGAGAGACCCAGTACTTC. Amino acid sequence: CASSFGAGGPGETQYF.

In its sample, this clone was seen a few times. This chain uses TRBV4-1 with TRBJ1-2; 11 bases are a match to TRBD1. The trim removed 2 bases at V and 3 bases at J, leaving 5 bases unmatched. Germline assignment: CDR1 MGHRA and CDR2 YSYEKL. CDR3 size: 16 residues. The CDR3 coding sequence is TGCGCCAGCAGCCAACGATTGGGACAGGGGGACTATGGCTACACCTTC. This codes for CASSQRLGQGDYGYTF.

The chain combines TRBV25-1 with TRBJ1-3, with no clear D. The germline CDR1 and CDR2 sequences are MGHDK and SYGVNS. Trimming took off 5 bases at V and 2 bases at J, with 4 bases between the two ends. The CDR3 contains 12 residues. This chain's CDR3 is CASSLAGNTIYF. The CDR3 coding sequence is TGTGCCAGCAGTTTAGCTGGAAACACCATATATTTT.

This chain links TRBV2 with TRBJ2-1; D ambiguous. V was cut by 8 bases and J by 6 bases, with 11 bases left in between. From germline, CDR1 is SNHLY and CDR2 FYNNEI. The CDR3 totals 12 residues. CDR3 protein: CASESLVNEQFF. In DNA form, the CDR3 reads TGTGCCAGCGAATCGTTGGTCAATGAGCAGTTCTTC.

This clone was observed once. CDR3 in amino acids: CASSFSGISYEQYF. In DNA, the CDR3 is TGTGCCAGCAGCTTCTCCGGGATCTCCTACGAGCAGTACTTC. V usage is TRBV5-4 and J usage is TRBJ2-7; a possible D gene is TRBD2 (5 bases). This CDR3 is built from 14 residues. In germline, CDR1 is SGHNT, CDR2 YYREEE (reference sequence). Trimming took off 2 bases at V and 0 bases at J, with 9 bases between the two ends.

This clone is medium-sized within its sample. The chain recombines TRBV7-9 with TRBJ2-6; D is unclear. Trimming took 0 bases from V and 2 from J, leaving 2 bases between them. The CDR3 extends over 14 amino acids. Per germline, CDR1 SEHNR and CDR2 FQNEAQ (reference sequence). The CDR3 spells CASSLATGANVLTF. In nucleotides, the CDR3 is TGTGCCAGCAGCTTAGCTACTGGGGCCAACGTCCTGACTTTC. Together with reference TRBV7-9 and TRBJ2-6, the CDR3 gives the full variable domain: DTGVSQNPRHKITKRGQNVTFRCDPISEHNRLYWYRQTLGQGPEFLTYFQNEAQLEKSRLLSDRFSAERPKGSFSTLEIQRTEQGDSAMYLCASSLATGANVLTFGAGSRLTVL.

The CDR3 loop reads CASSIQGAGDEAFF. The DNA for the CDR3 is TGTGCCAGTAGTATCCAGGGGGCCGGGGATGAAGCTTTCTTT. The V gene is TRBV19, the J gene TRBJ1-1; 8 nucleotides agree with TRBD1. The CDR3 loop spans 14 amino acids. CDR1 and CDR2 from the germline V gene are LNHDA and SQIVND (reference sequence). The V segment lost 3 bases and the J segment 7 bases; nucleotides outside the gene matches: 7.

The rearrangement uses TRBV2 and TRBJ2-7; TRBD2 aligns across 14 bases. The CDR3 is made up of 14 amino acids. V was clipped by 4 bases and J by 5 bases; unmatched bases: 1. Germline CDR1 is SNHLY and CDR2 is FYNNEI. The CDR3 sequence is CASSATSGRDEQYF. DNA for the CDR3: TGTGCCAGCAGTGCGACTAGCGGGAGGGACGAGCAGTACTTC.

The chain carries TRBV30 and TRBJ1-2, with D hard to call. CDR3 length: 14 residues. V shed 0 bases and J shed 5 bases, with 13 bases lying between them. From germline, CDR1 is GTSNPN and CDR2 SVGIG (reference sequence). CDR3 nucleotide sequence: TGTGCCTGGAGTGTAATTCCAGATGGGTATGGCTACACCTTC. Its translation: CAWSVIPDGYGYTF.

This clone was seen once. V and J are TRBV6-1 and TRBJ1-1, with D unclear. This CDR3 comprises 14 residues. The germline V gene encodes CDR1 MNHNS and CDR2 SASEGT. The ends were cut back, 4 bases at V and 4 bases at J, with 13 bases in the middle. DNA for the CDR3: TGTGCCAGCAGTGGATCGCGGGCGGCCACTGAAGCTTTCTTT. Amino acids: CASSGSRAATEAFF.

The rearrangement uses TRBV5-6 and TRBJ1-2; D ambiguous. Germline CDR1 SGHDT, CDR2 YYEEEE. V lost 3 bases to trimming and J lost 8 bases, with 11 bases between them. The CDR3 has 12 residues. In DNA, the CDR3 is TGTGCCAGCAGCTCCACCCGTCGGGGCTACACCTTC. Its translation is CASSSTRRGYTF.

The chain recombines TRBV18 with TRBJ2-7; 7 bases are a match to TRBD1. V lost 4 bases to trimming and J lost 4 bases; unmatched junction nucleotides: 19. The CDR3 is made up of 18 amino acids. CDR1 is KGHSH, CDR2 LQKENI, per germline. The CDR3 coding sequence is TGTGCCAGCTCACGCACTGGGGACAGCCGACCCAGTGGTTACGAGCAGTACTTC. It yields the protein CASSRTGDSRPSGYEQYF.

This clone has only one observation. The chain has TRBV10-3 and TRBJ1-2; D is uncertain. The CDR3 is 12 amino acids. Germline CDR1 is ENHRY and CDR2 is SYGVKD. The V end was cut by 0 bases, the J end by 7 bases, with 6 bases between. CDR3 nucleotide sequence: TGTGCCATCAGTGAGTCGGCGATTGGCTACACCTTC. It specifies CAISESAIGYTF.

The chain has TRBV5-1 and TRBJ2-2; no clear D. CDR3 size: 14 residues. V lost 5 bases and J 3 bases, leaving 11 bases between the germline ends. Germline values: CDR1 SGHRS, CDR2 YFSETQ. The chain's CDR3 is CASRSNGDTGELFF. The CDR3 nucleotides read TGCGCCAGCAGGTCCAATGGGGACACCGGGGAGCTGTTTTTT.

Only a few counts were recorded for this clone. The chain joins TRBV29-1 to TRBJ2-7; TRBD1 matches at 10 bases. V trimming: 6 bases; J trimming: 6 bases; junction bases outside the gene matches: 11. Per the germline V gene, CDR1 is SQVTM and CDR2 is ANQGSEA. The CDR3 is 14 residues long. The CDR3 spells CSVAAGDRGREQYF. The CDR3, as DNA: TGCAGCGTCGCCGCTGGGGACAGGGGACGCGAGCAGTACTTC.

The chain links TRBV28 to TRBJ1-2; D not resolved. V gave up 4 bases and J gave up 7 bases, with 10 bases separating them. Per the germline V gene, CDR1 is MDHEN and CDR2 is SYDVKM. The CDR3 loop spans 12 amino acids. As DNA, the CDR3 is TGTGCCAGCAGTTCCGTTTCCGCTGGCTACACCTTC. Protein sequence: CASSSVSAGYTF.

V gene TRBV6-5 combines with J gene TRBJ1-3; 7 bases agree with TRBD1. This CDR3 comprises 15 residues. V was pared by 5 bases and J by 2 bases, with 6 bases of the junction left unmatched. The germline CDR1 and CDR2 sequences are MNHEY and SVGAGI. The CDR3: CASSLGRGAGNTIYF. The CDR3 coding sequence is TGTGCCAGCAGTCTGGGCAGGGGGGCTGGAAACACCATATATTTT.

The rearrangement uses TRBV21-1 and TRBJ1-1; the table's D call, TRBD1, has no DNA check behind it. TRBV21-1 is a known pseudogene. The CDR3 loop spans 16 amino acids. CDR3 DNA sequence: TGTGCCAGCAGCAATTGCCAGGGGGCTGGTCAGCCGGAGGCTTTCTTT. It codes for CASSNCQGAGQPEAFF.

The chain is built from TRBV2 and TRBJ2-5; no clear D gene. Germline V gene lookup returns CDR1 SNHLY and CDR2 FYNNEI. The V gene lost 6 bases and the J gene lost 1 base, with 3 bases spanning the gap. There are 11 residues in the CDR3. CDR3 sequence reads: CASRAQETQYF. In DNA form, the CDR3 reads TGTGCCAGCAGGGCCCAAGAGACCCAGTACTTC.

The chain carries TRBV11-3 and TRBJ2-1; 14 bases line up with TRBD2. There are 16 residues in the CDR3. J lost 9 bases, V lost 3 bases, and 7 bases had no gene match. CDR1 and CDR2 from the germline V gene are SGHNT and YENEEA. This CDR3 is CASSLSGTSGSGEQFF. The CDR3 DNA follows: TGTGCCAGCAGCTTGTCCGGGACTAGCGGGAGCGGTGAGCAGTTCTTC.

The chain couples TRBV6-5 to TRBJ2-7, with D perhaps TRBD2 (6 bases). The CDR3 totals 15 residues. V was cut by 6 bases and J by 6 bases, with 21 bases left in between. Germline lookup yields CDR1 MNHEY and CDR2 SVGAGI. The CDR3 nucleotides read TGTGCCAGCAGAATAGGAGGGACCCCCGCTGGCGAGCAGTACTTC. This codes for CASRIGGTPAGEQYF.

This rearrangement joins TRBV4-1 to TRBJ2-1, with TRBD2 identical over 7 bases. Germline CDR1 is MGHRA and CDR2 is YSYEKL. V lost 0 bases and J lost 0; bases outside the gene matches: 17. The CDR3 runs 21 residues. The CDR3 DNA reads as TGCGCCAGCAGCCAAGACCCTCGATTCGGGAGGCATAAGAGCTCCTACAATGAGCAGTTCTTC. Protein sequence: CASSQDPRFGRHKSSYNEQFF.

This rearrangement joins TRBV29-1 to TRBJ1-1, with D perhaps TRBD1 (5 bases). Trimming removed 7 bases at V and 1 base at J, with 16 bases between. Germline-derived CDR1 and CDR2 are SQVTM and ANQGSEA. There are 14 residues in the CDR3. This CDR3 is CSAGTAQPNTEAFF. For the CDR3, the DNA is TGCAGCGCCGGGACGGCACAACCGAACACTGAAGCTTTCTTT.